This TCR beta chain was captured in a study of T cell responses to AZD1222 COVID-19 vaccine. Overall study results and limits: The donors showed a predominance of white British ancestry and of females, with possible underestimation of clonal diversity. CD4 TCRs associated with vaccination spanned spike, dominating at 160-218 and 743-854. Among those given AZD1222, only 6 or 7 were seropositive at baseline.

A single count supports this clone. The antigen is not known. Germline assignment: CDR1 SGHTA and CDR2 FQGNSA. The CDR3 has 16 amino acids. V gave up 1 base and J gave up 3 bases, with 15 bases separating them. Clones were read by immunoSEQ multiplex PCR, and TCRdb kept only the in-frame ones, dropping some. There are 80,000 to 100,000 clones in the sample; approximately 86% occur only once, and under 13% lies in the top ten. Sequences were derived from peripheral blood, sampled on day 0 of MenACWY control vaccination. This TCR derives from an adult in good health. The chain couples TRBV7-2 to TRBJ1-2; D is uncertain. The CDR3 sequence: CASSLGLSDGYYGYTF. CDR3 nucleotides: TGTGCCAGCAGCTTAGGATTATCGGACGGATACTATGGCTACACCTTC.